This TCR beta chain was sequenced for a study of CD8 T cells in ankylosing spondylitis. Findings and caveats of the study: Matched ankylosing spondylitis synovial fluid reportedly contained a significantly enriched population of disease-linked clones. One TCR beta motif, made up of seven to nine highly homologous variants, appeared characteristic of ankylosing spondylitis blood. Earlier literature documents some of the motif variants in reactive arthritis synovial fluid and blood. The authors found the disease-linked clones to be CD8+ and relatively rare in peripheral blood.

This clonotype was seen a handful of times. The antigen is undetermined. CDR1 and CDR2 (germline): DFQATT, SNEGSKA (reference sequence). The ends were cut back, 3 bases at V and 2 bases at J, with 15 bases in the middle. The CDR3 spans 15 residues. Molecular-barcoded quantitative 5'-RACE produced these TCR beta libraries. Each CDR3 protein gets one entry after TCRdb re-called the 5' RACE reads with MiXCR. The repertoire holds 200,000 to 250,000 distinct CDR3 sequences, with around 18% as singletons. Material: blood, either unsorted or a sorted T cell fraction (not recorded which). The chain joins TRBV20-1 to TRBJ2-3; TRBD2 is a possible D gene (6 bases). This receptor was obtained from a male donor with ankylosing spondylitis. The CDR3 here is CSASLGTVPTDTQYF. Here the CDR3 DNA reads TGCAGTGCTAGTCTCGGGACTGTCCCCACAGATACGCAGTATTTT.